One and the same sample provided the 10 T cell receptor beta chains below, sequenced in a study of T cells in Graves' hyperthyroidism and ophthalmopathy. TCR beta CDR3 region amplification was performed from RNA transcripts. HTBI primers were the set used in a first-round RT-PCR of the TCR CDR3. TCRdb reprocessed the multiplex PCR reads with MiXCR, giving one entry per CDR3 protein. The repertoire includes roughly 500,000 distinct CDR3 sequences, around 43% of them detected once, and about two fifths sits in the top ten. The sequenced sample consisted of peripheral blood or thyroid tissue (not recorded which). The source is an adult woman with Graves' disease, either hyperthyroidism or ophthalmopathy (not recorded which).

The chain links TRBV7-9 to TRBJ1-5; D remains unclear. The CDR3 is 15 amino acids. From germline, CDR1 is SEHNR and CDR2 FQNEAQ (reference sequence). Trimming pared 1 base from V and 3 bases from J, leaving 10 bases between. The DNA of the CDR3 is TGTGCCAGCAGCTTAGATGCAGAGAACAATCAGCCCCAGCATTTT. As protein: CASSLDAENNQPQHF.

The chain is built from TRBV4-1 and TRBJ2-7, with D unclear. This CDR3 is 15 amino acids long. The germline CDR1 and CDR2 sequences are MGHRA and YSYEKL. V was pared by 0 bases and J by 4 bases, with 13 bases between. The chain's CDR3 is CASSQESLPGYEQYF. CDR3 nucleotides: TGCGCCAGCAGCCAAGAATCCCTCCCTGGGTACGAGCAGTACTTC.

This clonotype has just a few counts. The chain employs TRBV4-1 and TRBJ1-5; weak D call: TRBD1 (5 bases). This CDR3 comprises 15 residues. V lost 0 bases and J 7 bases, leaving 13 bases between the germline ends. The V gene's germline CDR1 is MGHRA and CDR2 YSYEKL. CDR3 region: CASSQDGQGRQPQHF. The CDR3 DNA sequence: TGCGCCAGCAGCCAAGACGGGCAGGGAAGACAGCCCCAGCATTTT.

This clonotype has a handful of counts. This rearrangement joins TRBV12-3 or TRBV12-4 to TRBJ1-2; D is unclear. The CDR3 spans 14 residues. V was trimmed by 6 bases and J by 5 bases, leaving 16 bases between them. This CDR3 reads CASSQHGRRYGYTF. The CDR3 nucleotides are TGTGCCAGCAGCCAACACGGGCGGAGGTATGGCTACACCTTC.

This clonotype was recorded at least ten times. V gene TRBV5-1 combines with J gene TRBJ1-1; TRBD1 is a possible D gene (6 bases). CDR3 length: 14 residues. The germline V and J ends were trimmed by 3 bases and 5 bases, with 14 bases remaining between them. CDR1 is SGHRS and CDR2 is YFSETQ in the germline V gene. CDR3 in amino acids: CASSWDNLGTEAFF. CDR3 in DNA: TGCGCCAGCAGCTGGGACAATTTGGGGACTGAAGCTTTCTTT.

As for this clonotype: This clone may be a read error of a much larger clone one base away. J is TRBJ2-7 and V is TRBV10-3, with 8 positions matching TRBD1. Germline V gene data show CDR1 as ENHRY and CDR2 as SYGVKD. There are 14 residues in the CDR3. Trimming removed 6 bases from V and 3 bases from J; junction bases left unmatched: 7. This CDR3 reads CAIRKGQGGYEQYF. In DNA form, the CDR3 reads TGTGCCATCAGGAAAGGACAGGGAGGCTACGAGCAGTACTTC.

J is TRBJ2-2 and V is TRBV29-1, with 9 bases fitting TRBD2. Germline loops: CDR1 SQVTM, CDR2 ANQGSEA. This CDR3 comprises 15 residues. Trimming cost V 2 bases and J 4 bases; bases outside gene matches: 5. The CDR3 here is CSVELSGRGTGELFF. The CDR3 bases are TGCAGCGTTGAACTTAGCGGGAGAGGCACCGGGGAGCTGTTTTTT.

The J gene is TRBJ2-2, the V gene TRBV9, with 7 bases that match TRBD2. The ends lost 4 bases at V and 1 base at J; junction bases unmatched: 7. The CDR3 totals 16 residues. Germline-derived CDR1 and CDR2 are SGDLS and YYNGEE. The CDR3 here is CASSPSSGMNTGELFF. CDR3 DNA sequence: TGTGCCAGCAGCCCGTCTAGCGGAATGAACACCGGGGAGCTGTTTTTT.

The rearrangement uses TRBV29-1 and TRBJ1-1; 7 bases fit TRBD1. There are 12 residues in the CDR3. CDR1 is SQVTM and CDR2 is ANQGSEA in the germline V gene. The V segment lost 7 bases and the J segment 8 bases; nucleotides outside the gene matches: 10. The CDR3 sequence: CSGQTGISEAFF. The DNA of the CDR3 is TGCAGCGGCCAGACAGGGATCTCAGAAGCTTTCTTT.

V gene TRBV2 combines with J gene TRBJ1-4, with D hard to call. Trimming left V 5 bases short and J 10 bases short, with 14 bases between. Germline lookup yields CDR1 SNHLY and CDR2 FYNNEI. This CDR3 spans 13 amino acids. The CDR3 DNA is TGTGCCAGCAGTCGGAGCCCGGGAGGAAAACTGTTTTTT. It codes for CASSRSPGGKLFF.